Presented here are 16 T cell receptor beta chains from one specimen sequenced in a study of CD8 T cells in ankylosing spondylitis (dated by TCRdb to 2016 to 2017). The library was made by 5' RACE. TCRdb names Illumina HiSeq 2500 as the instrument used. TCRdb reanalyzed the raw reads on its own, using fastp at Q25 for trimming and MiXCR for clone calling, and kept in-frame beta chains. Every distinct CDR3 protein forms one entry, paired with its most common genes and DNA. Across this sample there are some 140,000 distinct CDR3 sequences, with approximately 8.4% seen only once. The ten top clones hold 7.3% of the sample. Material: synovial fluid, either unsorted or a sorted T cell fraction (not recorded which). The receptors originated from a male donor with ankylosing spondylitis.

The chain recombines TRBV6-5 with TRBJ2-2, with 7 bases fitting TRBD1. The CDR3 runs 15 residues. The germline gives CDR1 MNHEY, CDR2 SVGAGI. The junction had 5 bases not matched to a gene; V was cut back by 1 base and J by 6 bases. The CDR3 DNA is TGTGCCAGCAGTTACTTAGCGCAGGGGGCCGGGGAGCTGTTTTTT. It translates to CASSYLAQGAGELFF.

There are a few counts of this clonotype. The chain carries TRBV7-3 and TRBJ2-6; D is ambiguous. The CDR3 length is 14 residues. V lost 0 bases and J 2 bases, leaving 2 bases between the germline ends. CDR1 and CDR2 from the germline V gene are SGHTA and FQGTGA. CDR3 DNA: TGTGCCAGCAGCTTAACGGCTGGGGCCAACGTCCTGACTTTC. This codes for CASSLTAGANVLTF.

This chain connects TRBV5-4 to TRBJ2-1, with D unclear. This CDR3 is built from 13 residues. The ends were cut back, 6 bases at V and 3 bases at J, with 10 bases in the middle. The germline gives CDR1 SGHNT, CDR2 YYREEE (reference sequence). CDR3 sequence reads: CASTLANYNEQFF. CDR3 DNA: TGTGCCAGCACCCTTGCGAACTACAATGAGCAGTTCTTC.

This clonotype was counted only a few times. The chain has TRBV4-3 and TRBJ2-2; the D is unclear. V lost 1 base and J 6 bases, leaving 9 bases between the germline ends. Germline CDR1 reads LGHNA; CDR2 reads YSLEER. The CDR3 extends over 14 amino acids. CDR3 amino acids: CASSQVEWSGELFF. CDR3 nucleotides: TGCGCCAGCAGCCAAGTAGAGTGGTCCGGGGAGCTGTTTTTT.

This clonotype has ten or more counts. The rearrangement links TRBV11-2 to TRBJ1-6; 9 nucleotides agree with TRBD1. V trimming: 4 bases; J trimming: 14 bases; junction bases outside the gene matches: 21. In germline, CDR1 is SGHAT, CDR2 FQNNGV. There are 18 residues in the CDR3. CDR3 loop: CASSSYPLVQGASISLHF. In nucleotides, the CDR3 is TGTGCCAGCAGCTCGTACCCCCTCGTACAGGGGGCTAGTATATCCCTCCACTTT.

With respect to this clonotype: One base away lies a much larger clone, so this may be a sequencing read error. This sequence joins TRBV27 and TRBJ1-1; a possible D gene is TRBD1 (5 bases). The CDR3 is 13 amino acids. Trimming removed 6 bases from V and 2 bases from J, with 10 bases in between. Germline V gene data show CDR1 as MNHEY and CDR2 as SMNVEV (reference sequence). The CDR3 is CASSRRDNTEAFF. Written as DNA, the CDR3 is TGTGCCAGCAGCCGCAGGGATAACACTGAAGCTTTCTTT.

This chain links TRBV11-2 with TRBJ2-3, with a weak D call TRBD2 (6 bases). The CDR3 has 15 amino acids. V shed 5 bases and J shed 6 bases, with 18 bases lying between them. The germline gives CDR1 SGHAT, CDR2 FQNNGV. CDR3: CASSPLGLSIDTQYF. DNA of the CDR3: TGTGCCAGCAGCCCACTGGGACTCTCCATTGATACGCAGTATTTT.

To note about this clonotype: A much larger clone sits a single nucleotide away, making a read error possible. The conserved closing phenylalanine or tryptophan is absent in this CDR3, likely reflecting a read error. The chain joins TRBV28 to TRBJ2-1; D remains ambiguous. The CDR3 is 11 amino acids. The V end was cut by 7 bases, the J end by 6 bases, with 7 bases between. Germline lookup yields CDR1 MDHEN and CDR2 SYDVKM. CDR3 DNA sequence: TGTGCCAGCACCGACTTCAATGAGCAGTTCTCC. This gives the protein CASTDFNEQFS.

This clonotype has a handful of counts. J is TRBJ1-2 and V is TRBV29-1; possible D gene TRBD1, 6 bases. The CDR3 covers 12 residues. Trimming cost V 7 bases and J 4 bases, with 13 bases left between them. CDR1 and CDR2 from the germline V gene are SQVTM and ANQGSEA. The CDR3 DNA is TGCAGCGGAGAACAGGGAGGCTATGGCTACACCTTC. As protein: CSGEQGGYGYTF.

This clonotype was seen ten or more times. The rearrangement uses TRBV11-2 and TRBJ1-2; TRBD1 is a possible D gene (6 bases). Germline assignment: CDR1 SGHAT and CDR2 FQNNGV. V gave up 5 bases and J gave up 5 bases, with 18 bases separating them. This CDR3 spans 15 amino acids. The CDR3 coding sequence is TGTGCCAGCAGCCAGACCCTCGGACAGCTTTATGGCTACACCTTC. Encoded protein: CASSQTLGQLYGYTF.

There are a few counts of this clonotype. This chain uses TRBV6-1 with TRBJ2-2, with 8 nucleotides matching TRBD1. After removal of 8 bases from V and 4 bases from J, the junction contained 6 bases not matched to a gene. The CDR3 has 14 residues. Germline V lookup: CDR1 MNHNS, CDR2 SASEGT. CDR3 in amino acids: CASGKTGATGELFF. The CDR3 region has the DNA TGTGCCAGCGGCAAGACAGGGGCCACCGGGGAGCTGTTTTTT.

At least ten counts were recorded for this clonotype. The rearrangement links TRBV3-2 to TRBJ2-7; the DNA was not used to check the table's D call, TRBD2. TRBV3-2 is listed as a pseudogene. The CDR3 spans 15 residues. The CDR3 DNA follows: TGTGCCAGCAGCCCACACCGGGCCCCAGCCCACGAGCAGTACTTC. Its protein product is CASSPHRAPAHEQYF.

This clonotype was picked up many times. The chain couples TRBV27 to TRBJ1-5; the D is unclear. Trimming removed 4 bases at V and 1 base at J, with 8 bases between. CDR3 length: 14 residues. CDR1 is MNHEY and CDR2 is SMNVEV in the germline V gene (reference sequence). CDR3 DNA sequence: TGTGCCAGCAGTTCGGGTTGGAGCAATCAGCCCCAGCATTTT. This translates into CASSSGWSNQPQHF.

In its sample, this clonotype was seen many times. The chain carries TRBV4-1 and TRBJ2-5, with 16 nucleotides matching TRBD2. With V trimmed by 8 bases and J by 4 bases, 4 bases remained unmatched. Germline-derived CDR1 and CDR2 are MGHRA and YSYEKL. The CDR3 is 15 residues long. The CDR3 region is CASSGTSGRVETQYF. The DNA for the CDR3 is TGCGCCAGCTCCGGGACTAGCGGGAGGGTAGAGACCCAGTACTTC.

This clonotype has more than one count but fewer than ten. The chain joins TRBV4-1 to TRBJ2-1, with a tentative D call TRBD1 (6 bases). V was shortened by 0 bases and J by 1 base, with 25 bases between the two germline ends. Germline lookup yields CDR1 MGHRA and CDR2 YSYEKL. The CDR3 is 21 amino acids. The CDR3 sequence is CASSQEVLVPTGHYSYNEQFF. Written as DNA, the CDR3 is TGCGCCAGCAGCCAAGAAGTTCTAGTCCCCACAGGGCATTATTCCTACAATGAGCAGTTCTTC.

The V call is TRBV5-6, the J call TRBJ1-4; D is uncertain. CDR1 is SGHDT, CDR2 YYEEEE, per germline. V dropped 1 base and J dropped 8 bases, with 15 bases sitting between them. This CDR3 has 15 residues. CDR3 region: CASSLRLAGEEKLFF. The CDR3 DNA reads as TGTGCCAGCAGCTTGAGACTAGCGGGCGAGGAAAAACTGTTTTTT.